The 7 T cell receptor beta chains presented below share a single source sample, sequenced in a study of vaccination effects on CD4 cells after COVID-19. These TCRs are of unknown antigen specificity. Measured with immunoSEQ multiplex PCR; TCRdb has only the in-frame clones, and not every one. The table records approximately 78,000 clones, 75% to 85% of them present only once. Antigen-specific CD4+ T cells expanded by the ViraFEST assay with viral peptide pools were then sequenced. Cultured cells yielded isolated CD4+ T cells after 10 days. Of the BNT162b2 and mRNA-1273 vaccines, participants received two doses of one or the other. This material consisted of CD4+ T cells from PBMCs cultured with HCoV-229E spike peptides, taken after COVID-19 vaccination. Receptors originate from a human donor who received a COVID-19 vaccine.

Only one count was recorded for this clone. The rearrangement uses TRBV6-5 and TRBJ1-4; D ambiguous. The germline V gene has CDR1 MNHEY and CDR2 SVGAGI. V gave up 0 bases and J gave up 0 bases, with 5 bases separating them. The CDR3 loop spans 15 amino acids. The CDR3 sequence is CASSYSGATNEKLFF. CDR3 bases: TGTGCCAGCAGTTACTCCGGGGCAACTAATGAAAAACTGTTTTTT.

V usage is TRBV7-3 and J usage is TRBJ2-1, with 7 bases matching TRBD1. Germline V gene sequence: CDR1 SGHTA, CDR2 FQGTGA. The ends lost 5 bases at V and 4 bases at J; junction bases unmatched: 8. The CDR3 runs 15 residues. DNA of the CDR3: TGTGCCAGCAGCGTAGTAGGGACAGCTTACAATGAGCAGTTCTTC. Protein product: CASSVVGTAYNEQFF.

The V and J genes are TRBV5-1 and TRBJ2-5; 7 bases agree with TRBD1. This CDR3 is 15 amino acids long. Germline V gene sequence: CDR1 SGHRS, CDR2 YFSETQ. Trimming cost V 0 bases and J 3 bases; bases outside gene matches: 5. The CDR3 bases are TGCGCCAGCAGCTTGGGGGGAACAGGGGAAGAGACCCAGTACTTC. It is translated as CASSLGGTGEETQYF.

The chain uses TRBV18 and TRBJ2-5; maybe TRBD1 (5 bases). Per germline, CDR1 KGHSH and CDR2 LQKENI. Trimming removed 3 bases from V and 5 bases from J, with 13 bases in between. This CDR3 comprises 14 residues. The CDR3 sequence: CASSPGQGAETQYF. In DNA, the CDR3 is TGTGCCAGCTCACCGGGGCAGGGCGCCGAGACCCAGTACTTC.

This chain connects TRBV4-1 to TRBJ1-5, with 11 bases that match TRBD1. With 0 bases clipped from V and 11 bases from J, the junction kept 15 bases outside the gene matches. CDR1 and CDR2 (germline): MGHRA, YSYEKL. The CDR3 runs 18 residues. The CDR3 loop is CASSQEVSYTGQGGTQHF. The CDR3 nucleotides read TGCGCCAGCAGCCAAGAAGTTAGTTACACGGGACAGGGGGGGACCCAGCATTTT.

V gene TRBV24-1 combines with J gene TRBJ2-3; 7 nucleotides agree with TRBD1. Trimming removed 6 bases from V and 4 bases from J; junction bases left unmatched: 3. CDR3 size: 13 residues. Germline V gene lookup returns CDR1 KGHDR and CDR2 SFDVKD. CDR3: CATSMRGPDTQYF. For the CDR3, the DNA is TGTGCCACCAGTATGAGGGGGCCAGATACGCAGTATTTT.

The chain is built from TRBV5-1 and TRBJ2-5; unclear D gene. Trimming shortened V by 4 bases and J by 2 bases, and 9 bases separated the two germline ends. Germline-derived CDR1 and CDR2 are SGHRS and YFSETQ. The CDR3 totals 13 residues. Here the CDR3 reads CASSATQQETQYF. The DNA of the CDR3 is TGCGCCAGCAGCGCGACCCAGCAAGAGACCCAGTACTTC.